The rows below give T cell receptor beta chains drawn from one sample of a study of OX40 agonist ivuxolimab in advanced cancers. Produced via immunoSEQ multiplex PCR; TCRdb's table is partial and in-frame only. The profile covers tens of thousands of clones, with roughly 90% appearing a single time and 4.9% taken by the ten largest. The material was CD4+ or CD8+ T cells sorted from blood, obtained in a trial of the OX40 agonist ivuxolimab. The receptors shown here come from an adult with an advanced solid tumor such as melanoma, head and neck, liver or kidney cancer. The CDR3 runs from the conserved cysteine through the conserved F or W. Each record gives: CDR3 protein, CDR3 DNA, D gene, J gene, clone size, V gene. D genes are given only for firm matches. Clone sizes are given selectively: once, few, many, or a class where the clone is expanded.

cdr3_aa: CASSATGTGFSEQYF
cdr3_nt: TGTGCCAGTAGTGCTACCGGGACAGGTTTTAGCGAGCAGTACTTC
d_call: TRBD1
j_call: TRBJ2-7
clone_size: .
v_call: TRBV19

cdr3_aa: CASSYWGSTYNEQFF
cdr3_nt: TGTGCCAGCAGTTACTGGGGCAGTACCTACAATGAGCAGTTCTTC
d_call: .
j_call: TRBJ2-1
clone_size: .
v_call: TRBV6-5

cdr3_aa: CASSESPQNTGELFF
cdr3_nt: TGTGCCAGCAGTGAATCCCCACAAAACACCGGGGAGCTGTTTTTT
d_call: .
j_call: TRBJ2-2
clone_size: .
v_call: TRBV25-1

cdr3_aa: CATSRDSNGDYRGEQYF
cdr3_nt: TGTGCCACCAGCCGGGACAGTAACGGGGACTATAGAGGCGAGCAGTACTTC
d_call: .
j_call: TRBJ2-7
clone_size: .
v_call: TRBV15

cdr3_aa: CASSLVVLAGPKRDDEQFF
cdr3_nt: TGTGCCAGCAGCTTAGTGGTCCTAGCGGGGCCAAAGCGGGACGATGAGCAGTTCTTC
d_call: TRBD2
j_call: TRBJ2-1
clone_size: .
v_call: TRBV7-9

cdr3_aa: CASSLSRNNEQFF
cdr3_nt: TGTGCCAGCAGTTTATCCAGAAACAATGAGCAGTTCTTC
d_call: .
j_call: TRBJ2-1
clone_size: .
v_call: TRBV6-5

cdr3_aa: CASSYVPGANEQFF
cdr3_nt: TGTGCCAGCAGTTACGTACCCGGCGCGAATGAGCAGTTCTTC
d_call: .
j_call: TRBJ2-1
clone_size: .
v_call: TRBV6-5

cdr3_aa: CASSASTGGNTEAFF
cdr3_nt: TGTGCCAGCAGCGCATCGACAGGGGGGAACACTGAAGCTTTCTTT
d_call: TRBD1
j_call: TRBJ1-1
clone_size: .
v_call: TRBV7-3

cdr3_aa: CASSHFRDRQPQHF
cdr3_nt: TGTGCCAGCAGCCACTTTCGGGACAGACAGCCCCAGCATTTT
d_call: TRBD1
j_call: TRBJ1-5
clone_size: .
v_call: TRBV28

cdr3_aa: CASSRTGSVYEQYF
cdr3_nt: TGTGCCAGCAGCCGTACTGGGAGTGTCTACGAGCAGTACTTC
d_call: .
j_call: TRBJ2-7
clone_size: .
v_call: TRBV21-1

cdr3_aa: CASSQLGTSGNPYEQYF
cdr3_nt: TGCGCCAGCAGCCAACTAGGGACTAGCGGGAACCCCTACGAGCAGTACTTC
d_call: TRBD2
j_call: TRBJ2-7
clone_size: .
v_call: TRBV4-1

cdr3_aa: CASSSSGRRGEQFF
cdr3_nt: TGTGCCAGCAGTTCCTCGGGCCGGCGCGGTGAGCAGTTCTTC
d_call: .
j_call: TRBJ2-1
clone_size: once
v_call: TRBV27

cdr3_aa: CASKQGMNTEAFF
cdr3_nt: TGTGCCAGTAAACAGGGCATGAACACTGAAGCTTTCTTT
d_call: .
j_call: TRBJ1-1
clone_size: .
v_call: TRBV19

cdr3_aa: CASGPTGTGELFF
cdr3_nt: TGTGCTAGTGGTCCAACAGGGACCGGGGAGCTGTTTTTT
d_call: .
j_call: TRBJ2-2
clone_size: .
v_call: TRBV12-5

cdr3_aa: CASSGFRGSVNEQFF
cdr3_nt: TGTGCCAGCAGTGGCTTCCGGGGGTCGGTCAATGAGCAGTTCTTC
d_call: .
j_call: TRBJ2-1
clone_size: .
v_call: TRBV2

cdr3_aa: CASSITGVSNQPQHF
cdr3_nt: TGTGCCAGCAGTATAACAGGGGTGAGCAATCAGCCCCAGCATTTT
d_call: TRBD1
j_call: TRBJ1-5
clone_size: .
v_call: TRBV27

cdr3_aa: CASSAGVAGWQPQHF
cdr3_nt: TGTGCCAGCAGTGCAGGTGTCGCAGGGTGGCAGCCCCAGCATTTT
d_call: .
j_call: TRBJ1-5
clone_size: .
v_call: TRBV2

cdr3_aa: CASSQVLQGVWETQYF
cdr3_nt: TGTGCCAGCAGCCAAGTTTTACAGGGGGTATGGGAGACCCAGTACTTC
d_call: TRBD1
j_call: TRBJ2-5
clone_size: .
v_call: TRBV14

cdr3_aa: CASSIGYTGELFF
cdr3_nt: TGTGCCAGTAGTATTGGGTACACCGGGGAGCTGTTTTTT
d_call: .
j_call: TRBJ2-2
clone_size: .
v_call: TRBV19

cdr3_aa: CASSHGPSGDTQYF
cdr3_nt: TGCGCCAGCAGCCACGGTCCTTCGGGGGATACGCAGTATTTT
d_call: .
j_call: TRBJ2-3
clone_size: .
v_call: TRBV4-1

cdr3_aa: CASSLFSNQPQHF
cdr3_nt: TGTGCCAGCAGTTTATTTAGCAATCAGCCCCAGCATTTT
d_call: .
j_call: TRBJ1-5
clone_size: .
v_call: TRBV27

cdr3_aa: CASSFRGQGYNEQFF
cdr3_nt: TGTGCCAGCAGCTTTAGGGGACAGGGGTACAATGAGCAGTTCTTC
d_call: TRBD1
j_call: TRBJ2-1
clone_size: .
v_call: TRBV7-9

cdr3_aa: CASSLGPNSPLHF
cdr3_nt: TGTGCCAGCAGTCTGGGACCGAATTCACCCCTCCACTTT
d_call: .
j_call: TRBJ1-6
clone_size: .
v_call: TRBV6-5

cdr3_aa: CASSQVPGSPSYNEQFF
cdr3_nt: TGCGCCAGCAGCCAAGTTCCCGGGAGTCCCTCCTACAATGAGCAGTTCTTC
d_call: .
j_call: TRBJ2-1
clone_size: .
v_call: TRBV4-1

cdr3_aa: CASSAWGAGRSYNEQFF
cdr3_nt: TGTGCCAGCAGTGCGTGGGGAGCGGGAAGGTCCTACAATGAGCAGTTCTTC
d_call: TRBD2
j_call: TRBJ2-1
clone_size: once
v_call: TRBV28

cdr3_aa: CASSLASSGSYNEQFF
cdr3_nt: TGTGCTAGCAGCTTAGCGTCTAGCGGCTCCTACAATGAGCAGTTCTTC
d_call: TRBD2
j_call: TRBJ2-1
clone_size: .
v_call: TRBV7-7

cdr3_aa: CSVEDQGYSSGGYTF
cdr3_nt: TGCAGCGTTGAGGACCAGGGCTACTCCTCAGGGGGCTACACCTTC
d_call: .
j_call: TRBJ1-2
clone_size: .
v_call: TRBV29-1

cdr3_aa: CAISEPPDSPRSSYEQYF
cdr3_nt: TGTGCCATCAGTGAACCCCCCGACAGTCCCAGGAGCTCCTACGAGCAGTACTTC
d_call: .
j_call: TRBJ2-7
clone_size: .
v_call: TRBV10-3

cdr3_aa: CASSQEARLTYEQYF
cdr3_nt: TGCGCCAGCAGCCAAGAAGCCAGGTTAACCTACGAGCAGTACTTC
d_call: .
j_call: TRBJ2-7
clone_size: .
v_call: TRBV4-3

cdr3_aa: CASRIREPTLGYTF
cdr3_nt: TGTGCCAGCAGGATCCGGGAGCCTACCCTTGGCTACACCTTC
d_call: .
j_call: TRBJ1-2
clone_size: .
v_call: TRBV28

cdr3_aa: CASSDLTGTDTQYF
cdr3_nt: TGTGCCAGCAGTGACCTAACAGGGACAGATACGCAGTATTTT
d_call: .
j_call: TRBJ2-3
clone_size: .
v_call: TRBV6-1

cdr3_aa: CASSGQDRVLVNQPQHF
cdr3_nt: TGTGCCAGCAGCGGCCAAGACAGGGTTTTGGTCAATCAGCCCCAGCATTTT
d_call: .
j_call: TRBJ1-5
clone_size: .
v_call: TRBV21-1

cdr3_aa: CASNSPGLLSGDEQFF
cdr3_nt: TGTGCCAGCAACTCACCGGGGCTTCTATCGGGGGATGAGCAGTTCTTC
d_call: .
j_call: TRBJ2-1
clone_size: .
v_call: TRBV2

cdr3_aa: CASSPGTGGYEQYF
cdr3_nt: TGTGCCAGCAGCCCAGGGACGGGCGGCTACGAGCAGTACTTC
d_call: .
j_call: TRBJ2-7
clone_size: .
v_call: TRBV27

cdr3_aa: CASSSTGRSNEQFF
cdr3_nt: TGTGCCAGCAGTTCAACCGGCCGAAGCAATGAGCAGTTCTTC
d_call: .
j_call: TRBJ2-1
clone_size: .
v_call: TRBV7-9

cdr3_aa: CASKLGVNTEAFF
cdr3_nt: TGTGCCAGCAAATTAGGGGTAAACACTGAAGCTTTCTTT
d_call: .
j_call: TRBJ1-1
clone_size: .
v_call: TRBV28